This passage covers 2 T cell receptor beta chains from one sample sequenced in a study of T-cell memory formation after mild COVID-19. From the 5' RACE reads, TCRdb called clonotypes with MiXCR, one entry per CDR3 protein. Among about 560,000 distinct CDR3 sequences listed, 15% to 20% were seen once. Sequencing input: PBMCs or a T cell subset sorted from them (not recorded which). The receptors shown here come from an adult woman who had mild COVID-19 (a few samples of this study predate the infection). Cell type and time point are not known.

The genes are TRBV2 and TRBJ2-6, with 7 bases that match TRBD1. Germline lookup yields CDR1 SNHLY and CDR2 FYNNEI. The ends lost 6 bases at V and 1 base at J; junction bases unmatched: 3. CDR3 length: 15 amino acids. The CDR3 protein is CASRKGQSGANVLTF. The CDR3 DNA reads TGTGCCAGCAGGAAGGGACAGTCTGGGGCCAACGTCCTGACTTTC.

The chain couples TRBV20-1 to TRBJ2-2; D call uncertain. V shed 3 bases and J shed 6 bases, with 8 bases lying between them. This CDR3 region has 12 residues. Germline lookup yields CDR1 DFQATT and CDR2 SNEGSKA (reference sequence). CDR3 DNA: TGCAGTGCTAGTGACAAACCCGGGGAGCTGTTTTTT. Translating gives CSASDKPGELFF.